A single sample is the source of the 11 T cell receptor beta chains below, sequenced in a study of T cell responses to AZD1222 COVID-19 vaccine. The repertoire was sequenced with immunoSEQ multiplex PCR; TCRdb's copy has only in-frame clones and lacks some. Of 7,500 to 9,500 clones in the sample, roughly 88% were seen once. Sequenced here: peripheral blood, sampled 28 days after the second AZD1222 dose. The receptor set was obtained from an adult who received the AZD1222 COVID-19 vaccine.

The chain employs TRBV20-1 and TRBJ2-7; TRBD2 is a possible D gene (7 bases). The CDR3 extends over 11 amino acids. Trimming removed 4 bases at V and 6 bases at J, with 10 bases between. Germline V CDR1 and CDR2: DFQATT, SNEGSKA (reference sequence). The CDR3 bases are TGCAGTGCTACCGGGGGGCGCGAGCAGTACTTC. Its translation is CSATGGREQYF.

V gene TRBV11-2 combines with J gene TRBJ1-5; 7 bases align to TRBD1. Per the germline V gene, CDR1 is SGHAT and CDR2 is FQNNGV. V gave up 5 bases and J gave up 3 bases; unmatched junction bases: 4. The CDR3 totals 14 residues. The CDR3 reads CASSQGGNNQPQHF. CDR3 DNA sequence: TGTGCCAGCAGCCAGGGGGGGAACAATCAGCCCCAGCATTTT. The complete variable domain, with remaining parts taken from reference TRBV11-2 and TRBJ1-5, reads EAGVAQSPRYKIIEKRQSVAFWCNPISGHATLYWYQQILGQGPKLLIQFQNNGVVDDSQLPKDRFSAERLKGVDSTLKIQPAKLEDSAVYLCASSQGGNNQPQHFGDGTRLSIL.

V is TRBV27 and J is TRBJ2-5; 8 bases align to TRBD1. CDR3 length: 13 residues. With 5 bases clipped from V and 4 bases from J, the junction kept 3 bases outside the gene matches. CDR1 is MNHEY and CDR2 is SMNVEV in the germline V gene (reference sequence). The chain's CDR3 is CASSTTGVETQYF. As DNA, the CDR3 is TGTGCCAGCAGTACGACAGGGGTAGAGACCCAGTACTTC.

V and J are TRBV27 and TRBJ2-5; maybe TRBD1 (6 bases). Trimming cost V 8 bases and J 5 bases, with 12 bases left between them. The CDR3 extends over 12 amino acids. The germline gives CDR1 MNHEY, CDR2 SMNVEV (reference sequence). CDR3 nucleotide sequence: TGTGCCAGCGGGCAGGGGCGGGAGACCCAGTACTTC. This translates into CASGQGRETQYF.

This rearrangement joins TRBV5-1 to TRBJ2-5, with D perhaps TRBD2 (6 bases). Germline V lookup: CDR1 SGHRS, CDR2 YFSETQ. This CDR3 has 14 residues. V was trimmed by 4 bases and J by 3 bases, leaving 13 bases between them. CDR3 sequence: CASSLATAEETQYF. In DNA form, the CDR3 reads TGCGCCAGCAGCCTAGCGACGGCAGAAGAGACCCAGTACTTC. The whole variable domain, filled in from reference TRBV5-1 and TRBJ2-5, reads KAGVTQTPRYLIKTRGQQVTLSCSPISGHRSVSWYQQTPGQGLQFLFEYFSETQRNKGNFPGRFSGRQFSNSRSEMNVSTLELGDSALYLCASSLATAEETQYFGPGTRLLVL.

The V and J genes are TRBV5-5 and TRBJ1-4; TRBD1 matches at 7 bases. The CDR3 is 15 residues long. After removal of 5 bases from V and 7 bases from J, the junction contained 11 bases not matched to a gene. CDR1 and CDR2 (germline): SGHKS, YYEKEE (reference sequence). The CDR3: CASRMEGAGVEKLFF. Here the CDR3 DNA reads TGTGCCAGCAGGATGGAGGGGGCGGGCGTTGAAAAACTGTTTTTT.

The rearrangement links TRBV9 to TRBJ1-2; TRBD1 matches 7 bases. The CDR3 covers 17 residues. In germline, CDR1 is SGDLS, CDR2 YYNGEE. J was trimmed by 0 bases and V by 3 bases; bases with no gene match: 11. The CDR3 spells CASSGRYPGQPNYGYTF. CDR3 nucleotides: TGTGCCAGCAGCGGCCGTTATCCGGGACAGCCTAACTATGGCTACACCTTC.

A single count supports this clone. This chain joins TRBV21-1 and TRBJ2-1; the table's D gene call, TRBD1, was not cross checked with the DNA. TRBV21-1 is flagged as a pseudogene. This CDR3 has 16 amino acids. The CDR3 region is CASSKRDRESYNEQFF. The CDR3 DNA is TGTGCCAGCAGCAAACGGGACAGGGAGTCCTACAATGAGCAGTTCTTC.

The rearrangement links TRBV4-1 to TRBJ2-3, with 8 bases identical to TRBD2. The junction had 8 bases not matched to a gene; V was cut back by 6 bases and J by 3 bases. There are 15 residues in the CDR3. Germline V gene lookup returns CDR1 MGHRA and CDR2 YSYEKL. Written as DNA, the CDR3 is TGCGCCAGCAGTCCGCTTAGCGGGGCTACAGATACGCAGTATTTT. This gives the protein CASSPLSGATDTQYF.

The gene calls are TRBV2 and TRBJ2-1; TRBD1 matches at 9 bases. V shed 6 bases and J 6 bases; nucleotides not matched to a gene: 12. CDR3 length: 16 amino acids. Germline V lookup: CDR1 SNHLY, CDR2 FYNNEI. The CDR3 DNA is TGTGCCAGCAGCCTTTTACAGGGGGCAATTGGCAATGAGCAGTTCTTC. This gives the protein CASSLLQGAIGNEQFF.

The chain employs TRBV7-9 and TRBJ2-6; no firm D call. Trimming stripped 2 bases from V and 1 base from J, with 6 bases between. Germline CDR1 and CDR2: SEHNR and FQNEAQ (reference sequence). The CDR3 loop spans 15 amino acids. This CDR3 is CASSLMSSGANVLTF. For the CDR3, the DNA is TGTGCCAGCAGCTTAATGAGTTCTGGGGCCAACGTCCTGACTTTC.